This T cell receptor (beta chain) was captured by sequencing in a study of shared clonotypes between healthy human individuals (TCRdb year 2020). Concerning the study at large: Three men and a couple of women, aged 18 to 49 years, made up the cohort. Libraries were prepared and TCR repertoires were sequenced by different laboratories using diverse techniques, in order to increase sequencing depth and limit assay-specific biases. Blood TCR repertoires of roughly five healthy adults were deeply sequenced to estimate repertoire size and the extent of clonotype sharing between individuals. Leukapheresis yielded between about 0.94 and 10 billion PBMCs per donor.

Of note for this clone: Its antigen is unknown. No base quality information exists; no much larger clone differs at one position.

Paper-wide results and their limitations: Sampling was restricted to blood, and TCR repertoires in tissue are likely to differ from TCR repertoires in blood. Based on pairwise subsampling, the degree of clonotype sharing among donors was expected to be affected by sequencing depth. Because the study included only a small number of donors, the genetic and exposure-history diversity represented was limited.

Using the deep immunoSEQ assay, multiplex PCR amplified TCR CDR3 regions from genomic DNA. Extracted genomic DNA from each cell subset was distributed evenly across all wells of several immunoSEQ 96-well plates, and each plate was treated as a replicate. For unsorted PBMC, about 300 ng of genomic DNA, equivalent to around 33,000 T cell genomes, went into each replicate PCR. Ten immunoSEQ deep assay plates were used to sequence the unsorted PBMC genomic DNA. Purified libraries were quantified with a Qubit 3.0 fluorometer, sized on a Bioanalyzer 2100, and re-quantified with the KAPA Library Quantification kit. A separate single-read 150-cycle Illumina NextSeq 550 flow cell was used to sequence each immunoSEQ 96-well plate. The authors processed their data as follows. Because the immunoSEQ output held only junctional sequences and lacked quality scores, the filtering could not match the filtering applied to full-length reads. Sequences were annotated with PyIR, a Python wrapper for IgBLAST v1.9, and V/J genes and CDR3 were assigned using IMGT germline references. Reads were filtered out if the reads had weak V/J assignments (E-value above 1e-6), no CDR3, stop codons, out-of-frame junctions, or ambiguous translated residues. V3J clonotypes were defined by identical inferred V gene, J gene, and CDR3 amino acid sequence. Percentage overlap between repertoires was computed as shared unique clonotypes divided by the size of the smaller repertoire. Repertoire richness was assessed with RTK rarefaction, the Chao1 estimator, and Recon v2.1 estimates of unobserved clonotypes. TCRdb carries this immuneACCESS record with in-frame sequences only. Its versions omit some clonotypes, under half of them owing to an unresolved V gene in the studies checked, with the rest unexplained. D and trimming come from the DNA, and the V and J calls and clone size come from that table. The sample table holds about 500,000 clones, of which over 60% were seen once. 9.5% to 15% of the sample belongs to the ten largest clones.

The donors were healthy, HIV-negative adults who had no recently reported acute infections or vaccinations. Every donor was a Caucasian adult living in Nashville, Tennessee, USA. For unsorted samples, tens of millions of PBMCs were counted, and genomic DNA was extracted using the QIAamp DNA Blood Mini kit. Blood was obtained by leukapheresis, after which PBMCs were separated by Ficoll-Histopaque density gradient centrifugation and cryopreserved in liquid nitrogen vapor phase. The trim is 6 bases for V and 6 bases for J, with a gap of 14 bases between the germline ends. The germline V gene provides CDR1 WSHSY and CDR2 SAAADI. Taken from cysteine to phenylalanine, the CDR3 has 13 residues. The DNA shown is the 39-base CDR3, in frame from base 1.

The chain is made from TRBV10-2 and TRBJ1-1; TRBD1 is possibly the D segment (5 matching bases). This receptor was taken from a middle-aged woman in good health. Some clones in this sample may be carry-over from other donors' samples. Sequencing input: PBMCs. The DNA sequence is given as TGCGCCAGCAGCAACCTGCGACAGTCTGAAGCTTTCTTT. Translated, this gives CASSNLRQSEAFF.